Below, 20 T cell receptor beta chains from the same sample are listed, as sequenced in a study of T cell responses to AZD1222 COVID-19 vaccine. Profiled with immunoSEQ multiplex PCR; TCRdb holds only in-frame clones, not every one. The sample consists of fewer than 90,000 clones, roughly 87% of them appearing once. The sample was peripheral blood, taken on day 0 of AZD1222 vaccination. The receptor source for this set is an adult in good health.

The genes are TRBV5-6 and TRBJ1-1, with unresolved D. The V gene's germline CDR1 is SGHDT and CDR2 YYEEEE. The length of the CDR3 is 13 residues. Trimming stripped 0 bases from V and 0 bases from J, with 3 bases between. The CDR3 sequence: CASSLGMNTEAFF. For the CDR3, the DNA is TGTGCCAGCAGCTTGGGCATGAACACTGAAGCTTTCTTT.

The genes are TRBV5-6 and TRBJ1-1; unclear D gene. The CDR3 spans 15 residues. Germline lookup yields CDR1 SGHDT and CDR2 YYEEEE. With 1 base removed from V and 0 bases from J, the gap between germline ends came to 10 bases. The CDR3, as DNA: TGTGCCAGCAGCTTGCCTGCGGGGATGAACACTGAAGCTTTCTTT. It yields the protein CASSLPAGMNTEAFF.

This chain connects TRBV29-1 to TRBJ2-5; perhaps TRBD1 as D (5 bases). CDR3 length equals 13 residues. The germline gives CDR1 SQVTM, CDR2 ANQGSEA. V was clipped by 4 bases and J by 0 bases, with 9 bases between them. DNA of the CDR3: TGCAGCGTTGGCGACAGTAACCAAGAGACCCAGTACTTC. It specifies CSVGDSNQETQYF. The full variable domain, rest sourced from reference TRBV29-1 and TRBJ2-5, is SAVISQKPSRDICQRGTSLTIQCQVDSQVTMMFWYRQQPGQSLTLIATANQGSEATYESGFVIDKFPISRPNLTFSTLTVSNMSPEDSSIYLCSVGDSNQETQYFGPGTRLLVL.

This clone was picked up many times. The chain recombines TRBV19 with TRBJ1-5; 8 positions agree with TRBD1. Losses at the gene ends were 5 bases for V and 2 bases for J; bases not matched to a gene: 2. CDR1 and CDR2 (germline): LNHDA, SQIVND (reference sequence). The CDR3 covers 14 residues. The CDR3 nucleotides are TGTGCCAGTAGTCAGGACAGGGGCAATCAGCCCCAGCATTTT. It translates to CASSQDRGNQPQHF.

The rearrangement links TRBV20-1 to TRBJ2-7, with no clear D. This CDR3 contains 11 residues. Germline V CDR1 and CDR2: DFQATT, SNEGSKA (reference sequence). V dropped 5 bases and J dropped 3 bases, with 8 bases sitting between them. The CDR3 DNA follows: TGCAGTGCTCCAAACCGCTACGAGCAGTACTTC. Encoded protein: CSAPNRYEQYF.

The chain couples TRBV11-2 to TRBJ2-3; no firm D call. This CDR3 is built from 14 residues. V was cut by 1 base and J by 4 bases, with 9 bases left in between. Germline-derived CDR1 and CDR2 are SGHAT and FQNNGV. The CDR3 nucleotides read TGTGCCAGCAGCTTAGGCTGGAGCGCAGATACGCAGTATTTT. Residues: CASSLGWSADTQYF.

The chain has TRBV29-1 and TRBJ2-1; tentatively, D is TRBD2 (5 bases). V was cut by 0 bases and J by 10 bases, with 7 bases left in between. Germline V CDR1 and CDR2: SQVTM, ANQGSEA. This CDR3 region has 11 residues. Here the CDR3 reads CSVEEPGEQFF. CDR3 nucleotide sequence: TGCAGCGTTGAAGAACCGGGAGAGCAGTTCTTC.

The chain joins TRBV19 to TRBJ2-6; D is undetermined. The V and J ends lost 4 bases and 4 bases respectively, with 8 bases between them. The CDR3 totals 14 residues. Germline CDR1 is LNHDA and CDR2 is SQIVND (reference sequence). CDR3 sequence reads: CASSTVGGANVLTF. CDR3 DNA: TGTGCCAGTAGTACGGTGGGGGGGGCCAACGTCCTGACTTTC. Based on the CDR3 plus reference TRBV19 and TRBJ2-6, the full variable domain is DGGITQSPKYLFRKEGQNVTLSCEQNLNHDAMYWYRQDPGQGLRLIYYSQIVNDFQKGDIAEGYSVSREKKESFPLTVTSAQKNPTAFYLCASSTVGGANVLTFGAGSRLTVL.

This clone appeared a single time. Sequence at one end of the junction differs from germline and may be a read error. The CDR3: CATQRTSGRASGSYNEQFF. The CDR3 DNA follows: TGCGCCACCCAAAGGACTAGCGGGAGGGCCTCGGGCTCCTACAATGAGCAGTTCTTC. The rearrangement links TRBV19 to TRBJ2-1; 15 nucleotides align to TRBD2. This CDR3 is 19 amino acids long. CDR1 is LNHDA, CDR2 SQIVND, per germline (reference sequence).

V gene TRBV7-9 combines with J gene TRBJ2-5; a weak D match, TRBD1 (6 bases). The CDR3 runs 14 residues. Trimming removed 1 base from V and 5 bases from J, with 11 bases in between. CDR1 is SEHNR and CDR2 is FQNEAQ in the germline V gene (reference sequence). This CDR3 is CASSLGFGGETQYF. The CDR3 DNA reads TGTGCCAGCAGCTTAGGTTTTGGGGGCGAGACCCAGTACTTC. Together with reference TRBV7-9 and TRBJ2-5, the CDR3 gives the full variable domain: DTGVSQNPRHKITKRGQNVTFRCDPISEHNRLYWYRQTLGQGPEFLTYFQNEAQLEKSRLLSDRFSAERPKGSFSTLEIQRTEQGDSAMYLCASSLGFGGETQYFGPGTRLLVL.

The CDR3 DNA sequence: TGTGCCAGCAGCACCACTAGGGACCGACTTAAAAGAAACACCATATATTTT. Translating it yields CASSTTRDRLKRNTIYF. The chain is built from TRBV7-9 and TRBJ1-3, with D perhaps TRBD1 (5 bases). The V gene lost 5 bases and the J gene lost 5 bases, with 22 bases spanning the gap. Germline CDR1 and CDR2: SEHNR and FQNEAQ (reference sequence). The CDR3 spans 17 residues. The full variable domain, rest sourced from reference TRBV7-9 and TRBJ1-3, is DTGVSQNPRHKITKRGQNVTFRCDPISEHNRLYWYRQTLGQGPEFLTYFQNEAQLEKSRLLSDRFSAERPKGSFSTLEIQRTEQGDSAMYLCASSTTRDRLKRNTIYFGEGSWLTVV.

The chain is built from TRBV5-1 and TRBJ1-3; no definite D call. This CDR3 is built from 15 residues. The V end lost 4 bases, the J end lost 0 bases, and 11 bases lay between the germline ends. Germline CDR1 and CDR2: SGHRS and YFSETQ. The CDR3 here is CASSRRTGSGNTIYF. The DNA for the CDR3 is TGCGCCAGCAGCCGGCGGACCGGCTCTGGAAACACCATATATTTT.

V gene TRBV30 combines with J gene TRBJ1-5; D not resolved. Germline V gene lookup returns CDR1 GTSNPN and CDR2 SVGIG (reference sequence). This CDR3 spans 13 amino acids. Trimming shortened V by 4 bases and J by 2 bases, and 9 bases separated the two germline ends. The CDR3 reads CAWTSGGNQPQHF. The DNA for the CDR3 is TGTGCCTGGACTTCTGGGGGCAATCAGCCCCAGCATTTT.

The chain employs TRBV28 and TRBJ1-6, with 11 bases aligning to TRBD1. After removal of 4 bases from V and 12 bases from J, the junction contained 8 bases not matched to a gene. The CDR3 is made up of 15 amino acids. In germline, CDR1 is MDHEN, CDR2 SYDVKM. CDR3 amino acids: CASSSGQGAGGPLHF. The CDR3 DNA follows: TGTGCCAGCAGTTCCGGACAGGGGGCCGGGGGACCCCTCCACTTT.

J is TRBJ1-5 and V is TRBV28; TRBD1 agrees at 7 bases. The CDR3 runs 17 residues. The J segment lost 6 bases and the V segment lost 7 bases, leaving 18 bases of the junction unmatched. The germline V gene encodes CDR1 MDHEN and CDR2 SYDVKM. The CDR3 DNA reads as TGTGCCAGCACTATACTACGGGGCAGGGGGTCGGTTCAGCCCCAGCATTTT. It is translated as CASTILRGRGSVQPQHF.

On this clone: The CDR3 ends on some other residue instead of the conserved phenylalanine or tryptophan, so this is likely a read error. It is unclear where the CDR3 begins or ends on the DNA, so no DNA is shown, and the CDR3 is as TCRdb lists it. The rearrangement links TRBV6-5 to TRBJ2-7; the table's D call, TRBD1, was not checked against the DNA. Germline V CDR1 and CDR2: MNHEY, SVGAGI. The CDR3 adds up to 13 amino acids, both ends counted. CDR3 residues: CASSKRQGTHHHL.

This clone was detected only once. Written as DNA, the CDR3 is TGTGCCAGCAGCTTAACCCAAGCATCGGAAGCTTTCTTT. This sequence encodes CASSLTQASEAFF. The genes are TRBV7-3 and TRBJ1-1, with D hard to call. Per the germline V gene, CDR1 is SGHTA and CDR2 is FQGTGA. CDR3 length: 13 amino acids. V lost 0 bases and J lost 8, with 10 bases in between.

The V gene is TRBV11-2, the J gene TRBJ2-2; perhaps TRBD2 as D (5 bases). Germline lookup yields CDR1 SGHAT and CDR2 FQNNGV. V lost 1 base to trimming and J lost 7 bases, with 10 bases between them. The CDR3 is 14 amino acids. The CDR3 DNA is TGTGCCAGCAGCTTAGTGGGAGTCGGCGGGGAGCTGTTTTTT. Translation gives CASSLVGVGGELFF. Using reference TRBV11-2 and TRBJ2-2 for the parts outside the CDR3, the full variable domain is EAGVAQSPRYKIIEKRQSVAFWCNPISGHATLYWYQQILGQGPKLLIQFQNNGVVDDSQLPKDRFSAERLKGVDSTLKIQPAKLEDSAVYLCASSLVGVGGELFFGEGSRLTVL.

J is TRBJ2-7 and V is TRBV5-1; 12 bases align to TRBD2. The CDR3 contains 16 residues. Germline V gene data show CDR1 as SGHRS and CDR2 as YFSETQ. V lost 6 bases and J lost 4; bases outside the gene matches: 11. CDR3 coding DNA: TGCGCCAGCACCTCCCGAGAGACTAGCGGGAGTTACGAGCAGTACTTC. Encoded protein: CASTSRETSGSYEQYF.

The chain employs TRBV5-4 and TRBJ1-3; 8 nucleotides match TRBD1. The CDR3 sequence is 15 residues long. The germline gives CDR1 SGHNT, CDR2 YYREEE (reference sequence). V shed 0 bases and J 4 bases; nucleotides not matched to a gene: 3. The CDR3 DNA sequence: TGTGCCAGCAGCTTGGACCAGGGGGCGGGAAACACCATATATTTT. It is translated as CASSLDQGAGNTIYF.